This T cell receptor (beta chain) was profiled in a study of T cell responses to AZD1222 COVID-19 vaccine. Profiled with immunoSEQ multiplex PCR; TCRdb holds only in-frame clones, not every one. The sample has roughly 130,000 clones; 88% are singletons. Germline CDR1 MRHNA, CDR2 SNTAGT. This CDR3 has 17 residues. Trimming left V 0 bases short and J 0 bases short, with 12 bases between. V gene TRBV6-4 combines with J gene TRBJ1-5; possible D gene TRBD1, 5 bases. The sample was peripheral blood, taken on day 0 of MenACWY control vaccination. This TCR came from an adult in good health. CDR3 DNA: TGTGCCAGCAGTGACTCCCAGGGCCCCACTAGCAATCAGCCCCAGCATTTT. Amino acids: CASSDSQGPTSNQPQHF.